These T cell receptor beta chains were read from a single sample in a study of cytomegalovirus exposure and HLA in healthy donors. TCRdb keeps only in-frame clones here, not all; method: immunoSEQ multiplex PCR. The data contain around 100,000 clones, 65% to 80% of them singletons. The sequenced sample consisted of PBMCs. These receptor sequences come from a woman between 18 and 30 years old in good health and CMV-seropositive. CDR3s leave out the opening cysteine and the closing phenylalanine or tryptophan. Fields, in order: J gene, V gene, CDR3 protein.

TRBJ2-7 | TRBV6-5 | ASRRAGSPYEQY
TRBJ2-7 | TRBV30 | AVTGLGGSYEQY
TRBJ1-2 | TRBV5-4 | ASSLLVGTAESSGYT
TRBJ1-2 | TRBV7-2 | ASSAWKEGYT
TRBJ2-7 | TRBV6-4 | ASSHNSPYEQY
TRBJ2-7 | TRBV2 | ASSELFRGSYEQY
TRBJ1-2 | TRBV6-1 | ASRSGGGYGYT
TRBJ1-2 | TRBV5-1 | ASSLGTGVDGYT
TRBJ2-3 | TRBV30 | AWSVLSSGRADTQY
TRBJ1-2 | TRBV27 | ASTRQAGTYGYT
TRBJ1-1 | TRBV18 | ASSLKGGTAEAF
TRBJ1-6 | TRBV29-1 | SVETGVGSPLH
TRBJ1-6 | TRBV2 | ASGTPGQGASINNSPLH
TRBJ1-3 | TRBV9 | ASSVVPGDTIY
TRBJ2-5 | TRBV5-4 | ASSSARGGAETQY
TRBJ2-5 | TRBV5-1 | ASSGRANQETQY
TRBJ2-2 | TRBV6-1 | ASSEQLQGAYGELF
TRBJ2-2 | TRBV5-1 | ASSLARSGGDNTGELF
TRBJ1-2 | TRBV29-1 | SVVIGSLGAYGYT
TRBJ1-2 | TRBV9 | ASSVAPGQSYGYT
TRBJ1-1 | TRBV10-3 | AIGDSLNTEAF
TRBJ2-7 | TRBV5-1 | ASSFSTGSSYEQY
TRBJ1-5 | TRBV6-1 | ASSWEPSSNQPQH
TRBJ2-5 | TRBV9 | ASSVAGGLETQY
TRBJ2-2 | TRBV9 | ASSVGPGEDLGTGELF
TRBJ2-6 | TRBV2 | ASSGDKRGGSGANVLT
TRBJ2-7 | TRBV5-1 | ASSRRGNEQY
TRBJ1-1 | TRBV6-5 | ASRPFPTGTEAAF
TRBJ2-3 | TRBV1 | TSSQGLAEESTDTQY
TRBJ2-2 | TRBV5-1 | ASSFPRDTGELF
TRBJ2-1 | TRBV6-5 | ATETMDRYQF
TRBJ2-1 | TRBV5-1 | ASSFQGTPYSYNEQF
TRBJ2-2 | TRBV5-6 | ASSLAIPNTGELF
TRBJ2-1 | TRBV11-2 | ASSPIRDRANNEQF
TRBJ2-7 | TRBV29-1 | SVVPGTGGAYEQY
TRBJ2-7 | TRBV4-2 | ASSQDIQRGVYEQY
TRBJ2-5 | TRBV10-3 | AISELAEETQY
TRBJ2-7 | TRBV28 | ASNGRSYEQY
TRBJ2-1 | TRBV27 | ASRLGGGHNEQF
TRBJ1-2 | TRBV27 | ASSVPRRSQGNYGYT
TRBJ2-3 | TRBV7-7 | ASSLSGDPGGSQY
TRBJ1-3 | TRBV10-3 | AIIGGLSGNTIY
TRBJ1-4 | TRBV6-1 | ASSGGEKLF
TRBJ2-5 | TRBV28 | ASSLDLAGGAETQY
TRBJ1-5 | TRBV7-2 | ASSLDRGVNQPQH